The clone carrying this T cell receptor beta chain was observed at least ten times. Its target is not known. Germline V gene data show CDR1 as LGHNA and CDR2 as YSLEER. Trimming cost V 3 bases and J 7 bases; bases outside gene matches: 8. The CDR3 is 14 amino acids. Unique molecular identifiers were built into the TCRbeta library. TCRdb reanalysed the PCR reads using MiXCR and keeps one entry per CDR3 protein. The profile covers fewer than 750,000 distinct CDR3 sequences, with roughly 24% appearing a single time and 13% to 15% taken by the ten largest. The data were obtained in a study of T-cell reconstitution after alpha-beta-depleted transplantation in children. Study-wide results and limits: Newly produced T cells mostly provided counts and TCRbeta diversity after one year, as hyperexpanded clones declined. Reports say that about two months after transplant, the alpha-beta T cells came out of several hundred graft clones that had expanded. Some patients owed their high day-60 TCRbeta diversity to surviving recipient T cells and thymic progenitors.

The rearrangement joins TRBV4-3 to TRBJ2-7; TRBD1 matches at 8 bases. This clonotype originated in a boy younger than two who had a stem cell transplant for acute myeloid leukemia, so the T cells may come from the graft donor. Sequencing used PBMCs, mostly from graft donor cells, obtained 360 days after TCRalphabeta/CD19-depleted stem cell transplant. The CDR3 here is CASSQEGQGDEQYF. CDR3 nucleotides: TGCGCCAGCAGCCAGGAAGGACAGGGCGATGAGCAGTACTTC.